The TCR beta chain under discussion was sequenced for a study of control samples from healthy donors and cancer patients. Sequenced by immunoSEQ multiplex PCR; TCRdb stores in-frame clones only, minus some. The sample shows around 95,000 clones, around four fifths of them seen only once. V was clipped by 2 bases and J by 5 bases; unmatched bases: 5. The CDR3 runs 17 residues. CDR1 is LNHDA, CDR2 SQIVND, per germline (reference sequence). Sequencing input: blood. The receptor comes from a man younger than 40 in good health. The rearrangement uses TRBV19 and TRBJ2-5; TRBD2 matches 16 bases. The CDR3 DNA reads as TGTGCCAGTAGTATATCGGGACTAGCGGGGGGGCCGGAGACCCAGTACTTC. Translated: CASSISGLAGGPETQYF.